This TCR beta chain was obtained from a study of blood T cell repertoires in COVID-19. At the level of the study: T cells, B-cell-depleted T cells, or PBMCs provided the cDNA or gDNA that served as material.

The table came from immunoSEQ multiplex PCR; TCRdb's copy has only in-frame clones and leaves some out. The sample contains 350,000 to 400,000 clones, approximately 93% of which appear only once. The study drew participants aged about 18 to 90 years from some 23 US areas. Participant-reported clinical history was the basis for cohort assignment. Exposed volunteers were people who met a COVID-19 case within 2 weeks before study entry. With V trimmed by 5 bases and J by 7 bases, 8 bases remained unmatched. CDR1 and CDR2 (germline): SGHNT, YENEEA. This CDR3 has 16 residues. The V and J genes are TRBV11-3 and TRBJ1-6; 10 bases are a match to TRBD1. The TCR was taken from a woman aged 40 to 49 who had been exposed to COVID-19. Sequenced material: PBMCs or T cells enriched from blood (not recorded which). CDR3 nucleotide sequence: TGTGCCAGCAGCAGCCGGGACAGGGGCGCAAATTCACCCCTCCACTTT. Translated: CASSSRDRGANSPLHF.